This entry concerns a single T cell receptor beta chain. Its antigen is unknown. Per-nucleotide qualities are absent, and no much larger clonotype sits a single base away. Trimming takes 2 bases from V and 0 bases from J, and the germline ends sit 9 bases apart. Measured from the cysteine to the phenylalanine, the CDR3 is 15 residues long. CDR3 DNA is the only sequence kept; it has 45 bases, read in frame from the first base. For CDR1 and CDR2, the germline V gene lists SGDLS and YYNGEE. TCRbeta CDR3 regions were amplified from genomic DNA by means of the immunoSEQ Assay, a bias-controlled multiplex PCR. On the study's bioinformatics: Within the assay, amplification of reference gene primers was used to estimate how many nucleated cells each sample contained. To quantify the absolute abundance of each unique TCRbeta CDR3 rearrangement, sequence reads were collapsed and filtered. For each sample, productive Simpson clonality was calculated as the square root of Simpson's diversity index across productive rearrangements. TCRdb mirrors the immuneACCESS table, restricted to in-frame sequences. Some clones are absent from its copies; in checked studies, under half trace to an unresolved V gene, and the reason for the others is unknown. That table supplies the V and J calls and clone size; D and trimming were determined from the DNA. For this sample there are 120,000 to 150,000 clones; about 88% appear just once. The top ten clones comprise 2.3% of the sample.

These data are taken from a study of blood T cell repertoires in COVID-19 (dated by TCRdb to 2020 to 2022). Turning to the overall study: Samples covering the acute and convalescent phases of COVID-19 were provided by collaborators in the United States, Italy and Spain. The prospective study material was composed of cDNA or gDNA derived from T cells, B-cell-depleted T cells, or PBMCs. Subjects who had been exposed to COVID-19, were actively infected with it, or had recovered from it provided the deeply sampled blood TCRbeta repertoires that made up the dataset. A freely available public database, intended as a resource for researchers studying the immune response to SARS-CoV-2, is where the repertoires were released. Samples came from the ongoing ImmuneRACE study (first 160 participants) plus 1,254 subjects from 6 global collaborators. A de-identified subject ID, COVID-19 status, age in years and sex were almost always included in the sample metadata. Where available, HLA class I and class II types were obtained from metadata supplied by the sample provider rather than from assay-based typing.

Each collaborating institution followed its own protocols to collect whole blood in K2EDTA tubes. Collaborator samples were shipped for TCRbeta analysis as frozen whole blood, isolated PBMCs, or DNA extracted from either sample type. The research as a whole found: How much clinical and demographic metadata was included differed by source and by participant, and the metadata was provided uncurated.

The chain was built from TRBV9 and TRBJ1-3, with the D gene call left open. The receptor's source is a human donor in a cohort sampled during active COVID-19. Sequenced input: peripheral blood. Here the CDR3 is given as CASSVVGSSGNTIYF. The DNA sequence is given as TGTGCCAGCAGCGTCGTAGGGAGCTCTGGAAACACCATATATTTT.